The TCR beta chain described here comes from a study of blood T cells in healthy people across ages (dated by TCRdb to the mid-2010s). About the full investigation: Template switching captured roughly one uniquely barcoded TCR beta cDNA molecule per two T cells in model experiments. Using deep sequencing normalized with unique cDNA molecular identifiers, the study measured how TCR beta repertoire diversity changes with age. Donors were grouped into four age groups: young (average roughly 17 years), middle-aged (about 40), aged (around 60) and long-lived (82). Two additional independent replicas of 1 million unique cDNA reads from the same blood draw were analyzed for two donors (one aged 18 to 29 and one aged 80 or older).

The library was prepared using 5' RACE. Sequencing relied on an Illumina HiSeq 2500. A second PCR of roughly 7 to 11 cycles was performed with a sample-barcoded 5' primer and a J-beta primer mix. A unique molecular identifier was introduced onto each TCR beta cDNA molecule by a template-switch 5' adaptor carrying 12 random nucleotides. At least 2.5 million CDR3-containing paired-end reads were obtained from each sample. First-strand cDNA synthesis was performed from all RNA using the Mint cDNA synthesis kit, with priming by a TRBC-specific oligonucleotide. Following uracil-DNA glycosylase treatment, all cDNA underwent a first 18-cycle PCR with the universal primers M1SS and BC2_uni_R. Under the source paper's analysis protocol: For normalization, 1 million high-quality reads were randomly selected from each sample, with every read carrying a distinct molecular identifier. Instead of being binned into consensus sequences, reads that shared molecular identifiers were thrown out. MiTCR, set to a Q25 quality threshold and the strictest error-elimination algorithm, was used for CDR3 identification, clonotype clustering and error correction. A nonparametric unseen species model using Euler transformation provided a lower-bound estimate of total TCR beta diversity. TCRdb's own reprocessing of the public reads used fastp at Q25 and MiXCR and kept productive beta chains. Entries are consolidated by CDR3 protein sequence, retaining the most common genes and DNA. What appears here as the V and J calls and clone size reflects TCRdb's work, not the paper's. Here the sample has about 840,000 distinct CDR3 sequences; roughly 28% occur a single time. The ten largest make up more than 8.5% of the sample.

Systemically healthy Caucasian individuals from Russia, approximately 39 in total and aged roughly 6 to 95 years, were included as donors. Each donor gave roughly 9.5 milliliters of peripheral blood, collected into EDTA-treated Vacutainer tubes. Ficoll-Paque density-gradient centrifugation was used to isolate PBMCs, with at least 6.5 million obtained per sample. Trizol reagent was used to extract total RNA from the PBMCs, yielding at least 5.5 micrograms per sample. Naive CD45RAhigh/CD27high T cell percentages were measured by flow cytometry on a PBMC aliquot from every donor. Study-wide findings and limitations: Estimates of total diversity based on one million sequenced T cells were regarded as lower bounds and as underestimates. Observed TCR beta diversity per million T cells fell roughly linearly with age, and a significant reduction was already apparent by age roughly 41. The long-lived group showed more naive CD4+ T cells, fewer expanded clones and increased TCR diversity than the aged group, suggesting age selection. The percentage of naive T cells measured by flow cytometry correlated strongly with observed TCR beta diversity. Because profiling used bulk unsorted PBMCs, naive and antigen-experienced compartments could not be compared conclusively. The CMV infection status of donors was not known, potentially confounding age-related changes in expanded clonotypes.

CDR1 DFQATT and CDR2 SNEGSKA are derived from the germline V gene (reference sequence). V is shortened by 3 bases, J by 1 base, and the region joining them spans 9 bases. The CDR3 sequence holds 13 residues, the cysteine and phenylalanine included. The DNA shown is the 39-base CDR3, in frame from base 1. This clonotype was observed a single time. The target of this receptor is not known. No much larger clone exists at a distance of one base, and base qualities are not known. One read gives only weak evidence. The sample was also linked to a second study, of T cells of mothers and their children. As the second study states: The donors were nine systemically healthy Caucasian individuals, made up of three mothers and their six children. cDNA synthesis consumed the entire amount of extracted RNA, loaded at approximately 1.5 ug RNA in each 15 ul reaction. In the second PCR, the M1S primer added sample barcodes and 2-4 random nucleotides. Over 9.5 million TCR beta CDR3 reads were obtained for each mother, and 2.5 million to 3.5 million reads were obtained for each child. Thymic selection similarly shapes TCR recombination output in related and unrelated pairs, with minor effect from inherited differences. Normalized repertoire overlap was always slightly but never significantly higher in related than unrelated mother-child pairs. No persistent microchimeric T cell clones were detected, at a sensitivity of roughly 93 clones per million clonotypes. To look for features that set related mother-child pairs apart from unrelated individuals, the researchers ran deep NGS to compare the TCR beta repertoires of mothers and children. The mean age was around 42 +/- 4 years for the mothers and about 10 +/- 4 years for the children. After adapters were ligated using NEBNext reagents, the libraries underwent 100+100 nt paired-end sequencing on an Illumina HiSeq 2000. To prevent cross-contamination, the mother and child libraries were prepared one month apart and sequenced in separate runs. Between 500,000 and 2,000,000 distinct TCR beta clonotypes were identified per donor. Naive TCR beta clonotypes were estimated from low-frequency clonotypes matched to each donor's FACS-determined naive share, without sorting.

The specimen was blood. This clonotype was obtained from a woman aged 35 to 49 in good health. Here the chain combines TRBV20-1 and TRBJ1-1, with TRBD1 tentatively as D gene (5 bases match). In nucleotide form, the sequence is TGCAGTGCTAGCGGGGGATCGAACACTGAAGCTTTCTTT. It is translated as CSASGGSNTEAFF.